A selection of T cell receptor beta chains follows, all from one sample in a study of metastatic and nonmetastatic thyroid tumors. TCRdb ran MiXCR on the PCR reads. The repertoire consists of some 41,000 clones, with under 4% occurring once and the leading ten covering 10%. The sample consisted of blood. Receptor source: a female donor with papillary thyroid cancer or a benign thyroid nodule (not recorded which). Some clones in this sample may be carry-over from other donors' samples. CDR3s include the opening cysteine and the closing phenylalanine or tryptophan. A D gene is named only where the DNA matches it firmly. Not all rows give a size; the values are once, few, many and, for expanded clones, a class.

V gene	J gene	D gene	clone size	CDR3 protein	CDR3 DNA
TRBV20-1	TRBJ2-7	TRBD2	many	CSARDRLADLYEQYF	TGCAGTGCTAGAGATCGACTAGCGGATCTCTACGAGCAGTACTTC
TRBV6-1	TRBJ1-1	-	many	CASRQGAHTEAFF	TGTGCCAGCAGACAGGGAGCCCACACTGAAGCTTTCTTT
TRBV20-1	TRBJ2-3	TRBD2	few	CSAPRTSGGAADTQYF	TGCAGTGCTCCGCGGACTAGCGGGGGGGCTGCAGATACGCAGTATTTT
TRBV14	TRBJ1-1	TRBD1	many	CASSQGLHRGAFF	TGTGCCAGCAGCCAAGGTTTACACAGGGGAGCTTTCTTT
TRBV11-3	TRBJ2-1	TRBD2	-	CASSFWRETEQFF	TGTGCCAGCAGCTTCTGGCGGGAGACTGAGCAGTTCTTC
TRBV20-1	TRBJ2-5	-	many	CSAGDRGGETQYF	TGCAGTGCTGGTGACAGGGGAGGGGAGACCCAGTACTTC
TRBV20-1	TRBJ2-1	TRBD2	-	CSASGLAENEQFF	TGCAGTGCTTCGGGACTAGCGGAGAATGAGCAGTTCTTC
TRBV28	TRBJ2-3	-	many	CASSPRGTFSTDTQYF	TGTGCCAGCAGTCCCAGAGGGACTTTTAGCACAGATACGCAGTATTTT
TRBV11-2	TRBJ2-1	-	-	CASSLEWASSVRARTNEQFF	TGTGCCAGCAGCTTAGAGTGGGCTTCTAGCGTGAGGGCCAGAACAAATGAGCAGTTCTTC
TRBV19	TRBJ2-7	-	few	CASSVQQGDEQYF	TGTGCCAGTAGTGTACAACAGGGCGACGAGCAGTACTTC
TRBV18	TRBJ2-3	-	many	CASSLNREDTQYF	TGTGCCAGCTCACTGAACAGGGAAGATACGCAGTATTTT
TRBV7-2	TRBJ1-1	-	few	CASSLGTARRTEAFF	TGTGCCAGCAGCTTAGGGACAGCCAGGAGAACTGAAGCTTTCTTT
TRBV27	TRBJ2-7	-	-	CASSYNGAPIYERYF	TGTGCCAGCAGTTACAACGGGGCTCCAATCTACGAGCGGTACTTC
TRBV28	TRBJ1-2	-	many	CASSLGPGGGYTF	TGTGCCAGCAGTTTAGGCCCCGGGGGAGGCTACACCTTC
TRBV2	TRBJ2-3	-	many	CASSTTGRSQYF	TGTGCCAGCAGTACGACAGGTAGATCGCAGTATTTT
TRBV7-9	TRBJ2-1	-	many	CASSLGGEQFF	TGTGCCAGCAGCTTAGGTGGTGAGCAGTTCTTC
TRBV19	TRBJ2-2	-	many	CASSLGQNTGGLFF	TGTGCCAGTAGTCTCGGGCAGAACACCGGGGGGCTGTTTTTT
TRBV6-5	TRBJ2-1	-	-	CASSFMTSANEQFF	TGTGCCAGCAGTTTCATGACTAGTGCCAATGAGCAGTTCTTC
TRBV19	TRBJ2-5	TRBD1	few	CASSWGTAQETQYF	TGTGCCAGTAGTTGGGGGACAGCCCAAGAGACCCAGTACTTC
TRBV6-1	TRBJ2-7	-	many	CASIGGGEQYF	TGTGCCTCCATAGGAGGGGGAGAGCAGTACTTC
TRBV5-1	TRBJ2-4	TRBD2	many	CASSLAGTSKAQYF	TGCGCCAGCAGCTTGGCCGGGACTAGCAAGGCTCAGTACTTC
TRBV30	TRBJ1-6	-	few	CAWRALATDNSPLHF	TGTGCCTGGAGAGCCCTGGCAACAGACAATTCACCCCTCCACTTT
TRBV7-9	TRBJ1-2	TRBD1	few	CASSSWGQESFYTF	TGTGCCAGCAGCTCCTGGGGACAGGAAAGCTTCTACACCTTC
TRBV15	TRBJ2-5	-	few	CATSRDQETQYF	TGTGCCACCAGCAGAGATCAAGAGACCCAGTACTTC
TRBV11-3	TRBJ2-5	-	many	CASSLRGYDLETQYF	TGTGCCAGCAGCTTGAGGGGGTACGATCTGGAGACCCAGTACTTC
TRBV6-4	TRBJ1-1	-	-	CASSIRDNTEAFF	TGTGCCAGCAGTATCCGGGACAACACTGAAGCTTTCTTT
TRBV6-5	TRBJ2-3	-	-	CASSYRPPRDTDTQYF	TGTGCCAGCAGTTACCGACCTCCCAGGGACACAGATACGCAGTATTTT
TRBV6-9	TRBJ1-2	TRBD1	-	CASSYETGFIGYTF	TGTGCCAGCAGTTACGAGACAGGGTTTATTGGCTACACCTTC
TRBV6-1	TRBJ1-3	-	many	CASSENSGGNTIYF	TGTGCCAGCAGTGAGAACTCAGGAGGAAACACCATATATTTT
TRBV7-9	TRBJ2-4	-	many	CASSLAGIAKNIQYF	TGTGCCAGCAGCTTAGCGGGGATTGCCAAAAACATTCAGTACTTC
TRBV5-6	TRBJ2-7	TRBD2	many	CASRRGLAGKRYEQYF	TGTGCCAGCAGACGCGGGCTAGCGGGAAAGAGGTATGAGCAGTACTTC
TRBV19	TRBJ2-1	-	few	CASSLLPSYNEQFF	TGTGCCAGTAGTTTACTACCTTCCTACAATGAGCAGTTCTTC
TRBV6-9	TRBJ1-4	-	few	CASSYSKGGKLFF	TGTGCCAGCAGTTACTCGAAAGGTGGAAAACTGTTTTTT
TRBV6-5	TRBJ1-5	-	few	CASSLDSNQPQHF	TGTGCCAGCAGTCTCGATAGCAATCAGCCCCAGCATTTT
TRBV28	TRBJ2-7	-	-	CASSTIRGAYEQYF	TGTGCCAGCAGTACTATCAGGGGCGCCTACGAGCAGTACTTC
TRBV7-9	TRBJ2-1	TRBD2	many	CASSQPSGSYNEQFF	TGTGCCAGCAGCCAACCTAGCGGCTCCTACAATGAGCAGTTCTTC
TRBV2	TRBJ1-5	TRBD1	few	CASRGTGEGQPQHF	TGTGCCAGCAGGGGGACAGGGGAGGGTCAGCCCCAGCATTTT
TRBV6-1	TRBJ2-1	TRBD2	many	CASSTERDRGYEQFF	TGTGCCAGCAGCACCGAGCGGGACCGTGGGTATGAGCAGTTCTTC
TRBV7-8	TRBJ2-7	-	-	CASRRSSGSDEQYF	TGTGCCAGCAGAAGGAGCAGTGGGTCCGACGAGCAGTACTTC
TRBV28	TRBJ2-2	-	-	CASRYNFPNTGELFF	TGTGCCAGCAGATACAACTTTCCGAACACCGGGGAGCTGTTTTTT
TRBV6-5	TRBJ2-3	TRBD2	few	CASIHYPGLAGGGVDTQYF	TGTGCCAGCATTCACTACCCTGGACTAGCGGGAGGGGGAGTAGATACGCAGTATTTT
TRBV28	TRBJ2-7	TRBD1	few	CASNLILRGKGILNYEQYF	TGTGCCAGCAATTTAATACTCAGGGGGAAAGGGATCCTCAACTACGAGCAGTACTTC
TRBV6-1	TRBJ1-2	-	many	CASSEAFSWGADNYGYTF	TGTGCCAGCAGTGAAGCGTTCAGCTGGGGGGCAGATAACTATGGCTACACCTTC